This T cell receptor (beta chain) was recorded in a study of blood T cells in healthy people across ages. CDR1 SSHAT and CDR2 FNYEAQ come from the germline V gene (reference sequence). The CDR3 runs 14 residues. Then a second PCR, running roughly 7 to 11 cycles, was carried out with a sample-barcoded 5' primer and a J-beta primer mix. TCRdb called the 5' RACE reads again in MiXCR, with one record for every CDR3 protein. Of 790,000 or so distinct CDR3 sequences listed, more than 35% are singletons. This clonotype came up a few times. Germline is not matched at one junction end, which may reflect a read error.

The material sequenced was blood. The chain couples TRBV7-7 to TRBJ2-3, with D uncertain. This TCR came from a man older than 75 in good health. The CDR3 sequence is CASTPQIGTDTQYF. The CDR3 nucleotides are TGTGCTAGCACCCCCCAGATTGGCACAGATACGCAGTATTTT. Filled out from reference TRBV7-7 and TRBJ2-3, the complete variable domain reads GAGVSQSPRYKVTKRGQDVTLRCDPISSHATLYWYQQALGQGPEFLTYFNYEAQPDKSGLPSDRFSAERPEGSISTLTIQRTEQRDSAMYRCASTPQIGTDTQYFGPGTRLTVL.